The 30 T cell receptor beta chains given below trace back to one sample, sequenced in a study of beta chain features in type 1 diabetes. Since all of the isolated RNA was reverse transcribed, expressed TCRB transcripts were what got sequenced. The data were produced by immunoSEQ multiplex PCR, yet TCRdb's version contains in-frame clones alone and is incomplete. The sample yields 500,000 to 700,000 clones, around 15% seen once. The sample consisted of naive CD4+ T cells from blood. The receptors stem from a man younger than 35 in good health.

This clone was picked up a small number of times. The sample carries other DNA sequences with the same CDR3. V gene TRBV9 combines with J gene TRBJ2-5; 8 nucleotides align to TRBD2. This CDR3 is built from 17 residues. J lost 1 base, V lost 6 bases, and 14 bases had no gene match. In germline, CDR1 is SGDLS, CDR2 YYNGEE. The CDR3, as DNA: TGTGCCAGCACCCGTAGTGGCGCGGGGGGCCTCCAAGAGACCCAGTACTTC. It yields the protein CASTRSGAGGLQETQYF.

This clone was counted a single time. V and J are TRBV5-1 and TRBJ1-2; the match to TRBD1 covers 7 bases. V lost 2 bases and J lost 6; bases outside the gene matches: 7. CDR1 is SGHRS, CDR2 YFSETQ, per germline. The CDR3 consists of 14 residues. This CDR3 reads CASSLTTGLDGYTF. DNA of the CDR3: TGCGCCAGCAGCTTAACGACAGGGTTGGATGGCTACACCTTC.

The J gene is TRBJ1-6, the V gene TRBV27; unclear D gene. Trimming took 0 bases from V and 6 from J, leaving 12 bases between them. The CDR3 has 16 amino acids. Germline CDR1 and CDR2: MNHEY and SMNVEV (reference sequence). The CDR3 spells CASSLSFSIRNSPLHF. The CDR3, as DNA: TGTGCCAGCAGTTTATCGTTCTCGATCCGTAATTCACCCCTCCACTTT.

This clone was picked up a small number of times. The V and J genes are TRBV7-9 and TRBJ1-2; no reliable D call. CDR1 is SEHNR and CDR2 is FQNEAQ in the germline V gene (reference sequence). The CDR3 extends over 15 amino acids. V was shortened by 2 bases and J by 6 bases, with 16 bases between the two germline ends. The CDR3 DNA reads as TGTGCCAGCAGCTTACGTTCCGGGAGTCGGCATGGCTACACCTTC. This sequence encodes CASSLRSGSRHGYTF.

The chain joins TRBV23-1 to TRBJ1-5; tentative D call: TRBD1 (6 bases). TRBV23-1 is identified as an open reading frame with a role that is uncertain. The CDR3 has 16 amino acids. The V end was cut by 4 bases, the J end by 0 bases, with 13 bases between. CDR3: CASSRGGHNSNQPQHF. Written as DNA, the CDR3 is TGCGCCAGCAGTCGCGGGGGCCATAATAGCAATCAGCCCCAGCATTTT.

The chain carries TRBV7-2 and TRBJ1-2; no firm D call. The V end was cut by 3 bases, the J end by 6 bases, with 20 bases between. CDR1 and CDR2 from the germline V gene are SGHTA and FQGNSA. This CDR3 has 16 residues. In DNA, the CDR3 is TGTGCCAGCAGCTTTTCGACCGCGGGAGGCCCAGATGGCTACACCTTC. Amino acid sequence: CASSFSTAGGPDGYTF.

The chain employs TRBV7-6 and TRBJ2-1; the D gene is possibly TRBD1 (5 bases). Germline values: CDR1 SGHVS, CDR2 FNYEAQ. This CDR3 is 14 amino acids long. V shed 2 bases and J shed 6 bases, with 11 bases lying between them. CDR3 nucleotides: TGTGCCAGCAGCTTACAGGGAACCTCCAATGAGCAGTTCTTC. Amino acids: CASSLQGTSNEQFF.

J is TRBJ1-6 and V is TRBV4-3; D remains unclear. Trimming cost V 0 bases and J 10 bases, with 13 bases left between them. This CDR3 region has 15 residues. CDR1 is LGHNA, CDR2 YSLEER, per germline. CDR3 region: CASSQDPRMTSPLHF. The CDR3 coding sequence is TGCGCCAGCAGCCAAGATCCCAGAATGACGTCACCCCTCCACTTT.

This clone was seen a few times. The rearrangement uses TRBV4-2 and TRBJ1-1; D gene ambiguous. V shed 3 bases and J shed 7 bases, with 9 bases lying between them. The CDR3 extends over 12 amino acids. The germline V gene has CDR1 LGHNA and CDR2 YNFKEQ. The CDR3 protein is CASSQNMGEAFF. CDR3 in DNA: TGTGCCAGCAGCCAGAACATGGGTGAAGCTTTCTTT.

This chain joins TRBV4-1 and TRBJ1-3, with a possible D match to TRBD1 (5 bases). This CDR3 comprises 16 residues. Germline CDR1 and CDR2: MGHRA and YSYEKL. V was trimmed by 2 bases and J by 0 bases, leaving 11 bases between them. CDR3 sequence: CASSQLSTVSGNTIYF. CDR3 DNA sequence: TGCGCCAGCAGCCAATTATCGACAGTCTCTGGAAACACCATATATTTT.

This clone was picked up a small number of times. CDR3 region: CASSPLQGTNSPLHF. CDR3 nucleotides: TGTGCCAGCTCACCACTACAGGGAACTAATTCACCCCTCCACTTT. J is TRBJ1-6 and V is TRBV18; tentatively, D is TRBD1 (6 bases). Germline CDR1 reads KGHSH; CDR2 reads LQKENI. This CDR3 has 15 amino acids. Trimming removed 1 base at V and 6 bases at J, with 10 bases between.

The chain employs TRBV5-4 and TRBJ1-2; maybe TRBD1 (6 bases). The V end was cut by 4 bases, the J end by 3 bases, with 19 bases between. Looked up from germline, CDR1 is SGHNT and CDR2 is YYREEE (reference sequence). This CDR3 comprises 16 residues. The CDR3: CASSRGGTGLDYGYTF. CDR3 sequence (DNA): TGTGCCAGCAGCCGTGGAGGAACAGGGTTGGACTATGGCTACACCTTC.

The chain is built from TRBV7-2 and TRBJ1-4; the match to TRBD1 covers 8 bases. The CDR3 runs 15 residues. V trimming: 3 bases; J trimming: 5 bases; junction bases outside the gene matches: 5. CDR1 and CDR2 from the germline V gene are SGHTA and FQGNSA. The CDR3 region is CASSFTGGENEKLFF. In DNA form, the CDR3 reads TGTGCCAGCAGCTTCACAGGGGGGGAGAATGAAAAACTGTTTTTT.

This clone showed up just a few times. This rearrangement joins TRBV28 to TRBJ1-1, with D perhaps matching TRBD1 (5 bases). The V end lost 6 bases, the J end lost 4 bases, and 15 bases lay between the germline ends. Germline CDR1 is MDHEN and CDR2 is SYDVKM. The CDR3 has 14 residues. For the CDR3, the DNA is TGTGCCAGCAGCCCCCCCGGGGCCCCCACTGAAGCTTTCTTT. Protein product: CASSPPGAPTEAFF.

There are a few counts of this clone. The genes are TRBV4-2 and TRBJ2-5; 11 bases are a match to TRBD1. The CDR3 is 16 amino acids. Germline V gives CDR1 LGHNA, CDR2 YNFKEQ. J was trimmed by 5 bases and V by 1 base; bases with no gene match: 6. CDR3: CASSQGLGQGDETQYF. The CDR3 DNA reads TGTGCCAGCAGCCAAGGCTTGGGACAGGGGGACGAGACCCAGTACTTC.

About this clone itself: Different DNA sequences within this sample yield the same CDR3. The rearrangement uses TRBV20-1 and TRBJ1-5, with D hard to call. The CDR3 loop spans 11 amino acids. V lost 1 base, J lost 7 bases, and 5 bases lay in between. Germline CDR1 reads DFQATT; CDR2 reads SNEGSKA (reference sequence). The DNA for the CDR3 is TGCAGTGCTAGAGGTGGCCAGCCCCAGCATTTT. This encodes CSARGGQPQHF.

This chain links TRBV4-3 with TRBJ1-2, with D possibly being TRBD1 (6 bases). Trimming removed 0 bases at V and 4 bases at J, with 12 bases between. Germline CDR1 is LGHNA and CDR2 is YSLEER. The CDR3 spans 15 residues. The CDR3 DNA reads TGCGCCAGCAGCCAAGATTACGGGGGGCCCTATGGCTACACCTTC. This encodes CASSQDYGGPYGYTF.

The V call is TRBV5-4, the J call TRBJ2-7; 7 bases are a match to TRBD1. The junction had 6 bases not matched to a gene; V was cut back by 0 bases and J by 6 bases. The V gene's germline CDR1 is SGHNT and CDR2 YYREEE (reference sequence). This CDR3 has 14 amino acids. The CDR3 here is CASSLAGQAVEQYF. In DNA form, the CDR3 reads TGTGCCAGCAGCTTGGCAGGACAGGCAGTCGAGCAGTACTTC.

The genes are TRBV7-9 and TRBJ2-2; TRBD2 agrees at 7 bases. The CDR3 is 17 residues long. Per the germline V gene, CDR1 is SEHNR and CDR2 is FQNEAQ (reference sequence). With V trimmed by 5 bases and J by 6 bases, 15 bases remained unmatched. The CDR3 nucleotides read TGTGCCAGCAGCCCTAGCGGCTGGGTAGTTGAAGCCGGGGAGCTGTTTTTT. This encodes CASSPSGWVVEAGELFF.

This rearrangement joins TRBV28 to TRBJ1-1; no firm D call. Germline V gene lookup returns CDR1 MDHEN and CDR2 SYDVKM. The CDR3 loop spans 13 amino acids. Trimming left V 11 bases short and J 1 base short, with 14 bases between. The CDR3 region has the DNA TGTGCCTGGAACAGAAAGCGGAACACTGAAGCTTTCTTT. Its translation: CAWNRKRNTEAFF.

This clone was observed a handful of times. The chain couples TRBV7-9 to TRBJ2-7, with D hard to call. V was clipped by 5 bases and J by 5 bases, with 10 bases between them. CDR3 length: 12 amino acids. The germline V gene has CDR1 SEHNR and CDR2 FQNEAQ (reference sequence). This CDR3 is CASSPVTDEQYF. In DNA form, the CDR3 reads TGTGCCAGCAGCCCCGTCACGGACGAGCAGTACTTC.

This clone appeared a single time. The chain links TRBV28 to TRBJ1-2; D is uncertain. The V end was cut by 7 bases, the J end by 2 bases, with 11 bases between. CDR3 length: 13 residues. The germline V gene encodes CDR1 MDHEN and CDR2 SYDVKM. CDR3 residues: CASTRTENYGYTF. CDR3 coding DNA: TGTGCCAGCACCAGGACGGAGAACTATGGCTACACCTTC.

The gene calls are TRBV7-8 and TRBJ2-1; D may be TRBD2 (6 bases). The CDR3 consists of 16 residues. Trimming pared 0 bases from V and 2 bases from J, leaving 11 bases between. The germline CDR1 and CDR2 sequences are SGHVS and FQNEAQ. CDR3 in amino acids: CASSLAEEGTYNEQFF. Written as DNA, the CDR3 is TGTGCCAGCAGCTTAGCGGAGGAGGGAACCTACAATGAGCAGTTCTTC.

This clone has more than one count but fewer than ten. A read error may account for a junction end that differs from germline. V is TRBV5-6 and J is TRBJ2-5; possible D gene TRBD1, 5 bases. Germline values: CDR1 SGHDT, CDR2 YYEEEE. CDR3 length: 13 amino acids. The CDR3 DNA reads as TGTGCCAGCACCTTGGGGCAGACGGAGACCCAGTACTTC. This codes for CASTLGQTETQYF.

This chain links TRBV19 with TRBJ2-7; TRBD1 aligns across 10 bases. J lost 4 bases, V lost 5 bases, and 8 bases had no gene match. Germline values: CDR1 LNHDA, CDR2 SQIVND (reference sequence). This CDR3 is 15 amino acids long. The DNA for the CDR3 is TGTGCCAGTAGTGCTCCGGGACAGGGGTTATACGAGCAGTACTTC. It encodes CASSAPGQGLYEQYF. Full variable domain (rest looked up from reference TRBV19 and TRBJ2-7): DGGITQSPKYLFRKEGQNVTLSCEQNLNHDAMYWYRQDPGQGLRLIYYSQIVNDFQKGDIAEGYSVSREKKESFPLTVTSAQKNPTAFYLCASSAPGQGLYEQYFGPGTRLTVT.

This clone was picked up a small number of times. This sequence joins TRBV7-6 and TRBJ1-3; D remains unclear. Germline CDR1 SGHVS, CDR2 FNYEAQ. Trimming removed 5 bases from V and 1 base from J, with 21 bases in between. There are 18 residues in the CDR3. CDR3 coding DNA: TGTGCCAGCAGCCTATCGAGGGAGGTTACGAGATCTGGAAACACCATATATTTT. Protein: CASSLSREVTRSGNTIYF.

The gene calls are TRBV5-1 and TRBJ2-3; D unclear. Germline-derived CDR1 and CDR2 are SGHRS and YFSETQ. Trimming left V 4 bases short and J 0 bases short, with 6 bases between. This CDR3 region has 13 residues. In DNA, the CDR3 is TGCGCCAGCAGCGACTCTAGCACAGATACGCAGTATTTT. Its protein product is CASSDSSTDTQYF.

The J gene is TRBJ2-7, the V gene TRBV18; the match to TRBD1 covers 9 bases. V lost 3 bases to trimming and J lost 5 bases; unmatched junction nucleotides: 8. The CDR3 has 15 residues. CDR1 and CDR2 (germline): KGHSH, LQKENI. CDR3 bases: TGTGCCAGCTCACCGACCGGGACAGGGCCTAACGAGCAGTACTTC. This encodes CASSPTGTGPNEQYF.

CDR3 coding DNA: TGTGCCAGCAGTTACTGGGGGGGGGCCTCTGAGCAGTTCTTC. This sequence encodes CASSYWGGASEQFF. The rearrangement uses TRBV6-5 and TRBJ2-1, with D possibly being TRBD2 (7 bases). CDR1 is MNHEY and CDR2 is SVGAGI in the germline V gene. V was cut by 1 base and J by 9 bases, with 13 bases left in between. This CDR3 is built from 14 residues.

This clone was seen only a few times. The V call is TRBV30, the J call TRBJ1-1; D not resolved. CDR3 length: 13 amino acids. The germline V gene has CDR1 GTSNPN and CDR2 SVGIG (reference sequence). The V gene lost 4 bases and the J gene lost 3 bases, with 12 bases spanning the gap. The CDR3 nucleotides are TGTGCCTGGATGTTTGGGGAGTACACTGAAGCTTTCTTT. Protein product: CAWMFGEYTEAFF.